This passage covers 19 T cell receptor beta chains from one sample sequenced in a study of T cell responses to AZD1222 COVID-19 vaccine. The method was immunoSEQ multiplex PCR; TCRdb's version includes in-frame clones alone and lacks a portion of them. This sample yields more than 85,000 clones, of which roughly 90% are seen a single time; approximately 15% belongs to the top ten. The sample in question was peripheral blood, obtained 28 days after the second AZD1222 dose. The receptors come from an adult who received the AZD1222 COVID-19 vaccine.

Only one count was recorded for this clone. The V and J genes are TRBV9 and TRBJ1-4; no firm D call. Germline V gives CDR1 SGDLS, CDR2 YYNGEE. Trimming shortened V by 0 bases and J by 4 bases, and 4 bases separated the two germline ends. The CDR3 has 13 residues. The CDR3 reads CASSVDYNEKLFF. CDR3 nucleotides: TGTGCCAGCAGCGTAGACTATAATGAAAAACTGTTTTTT.

The V gene is TRBV15, the J gene TRBJ1-3; D not resolved. The CDR3 has 15 residues. The V end lost 1 base, the J end lost 4 bases, and 11 bases lay between the germline ends. CDR1 is LNHNV and CDR2 is YYDKDF in the germline V gene (reference sequence). The CDR3 loop reads CATSRVGITGNTIYF. Here the CDR3 DNA reads TGTGCCACCAGCAGAGTGGGCATTACCGGAAACACCATATATTTT.

This clone was counted a single time. The rearrangement links TRBV7-2 to TRBJ1-4, with no clear D. Trimming took 5 bases from V and 0 from J, leaving 10 bases between them. CDR1 is SGHTA and CDR2 is FQGNSA in the germline V gene. The CDR3 has 15 residues. The CDR3 loop is CASSPDGATNEKLFF. The DNA for the CDR3 is TGTGCCAGCAGCCCGGACGGTGCAACTAATGAAAAACTGTTTTTT.

V usage is TRBV6-5 and J usage is TRBJ1-3, with D unclear. V was shortened by 4 bases and J by 0 bases, with 4 bases between the two germline ends. This CDR3 has 13 amino acids. Germline CDR1 MNHEY, CDR2 SVGAGI. The CDR3 DNA sequence: TGTGCCAGCAGTTGGGACTCTGGAAACACCATATATTTT. It encodes CASSWDSGNTIYF.

The chain employs TRBV5-1 and TRBJ1-2; maybe TRBD1 (5 bases). The germline V gene has CDR1 SGHRS and CDR2 YFSETQ. V lost 5 bases, J lost 7 bases, and 18 bases lay in between. There are 14 residues in the CDR3. The chain's CDR3 is CASSKQELRRGYTF. The CDR3 DNA follows: TGCGCCAGCAGTAAACAGGAGCTTAGGCGTGGCTACACCTTC. Full variable domain (outside the CDR3, taken from reference TRBV5-1 and TRBJ1-2): KAGVTQTPRYLIKTRGQQVTLSCSPISGHRSVSWYQQTPGQGLQFLFEYFSETQRNKGNFPGRFSGRQFSNSRSEMNVSTLELGDSALYLCASSKQELRRGYTFGSGTRLTVV.

The chain has TRBV11-2 and TRBJ1-1; no reliable D call. The CDR3 covers 17 residues. V lost 2 bases to trimming and J lost 2 bases, with 18 bases between them. Germline CDR1 and CDR2: SGHAT and FQNNGV. The CDR3 nucleotides are TGTGCCAGCAGCTTAATTGGTTTTGGGGTGGAAAACACTGAAGCTTTCTTT. It yields the protein CASSLIGFGVENTEAFF.

This clone appeared once. The chain has TRBV3-1 (or the pseudogene TRBV3-2) and TRBJ2-7, with 7 bases fitting TRBD2. From germline, CDR1 is LGHDT and CDR2 YNNKEL (reference sequence). The CDR3 loop spans 16 amino acids. V lost 0 bases and J lost 1; bases outside the gene matches: 6. The CDR3 protein is CASSQDGTTRSYEQYF. The CDR3 region has the DNA TGTGCCAGCAGCCAAGATGGGACTACACGATCCTACGAGCAGTACTTC.

The rearrangement uses TRBV4-1 and TRBJ1-2; 7 nucleotides agree with TRBD1. The CDR3 covers 16 residues. Germline trimming cut 5 bases from V and 5 bases from J; bases unmatched to any gene: 14. CDR1 MGHRA and CDR2 YSYEKL come from the germline V gene. The CDR3 sequence is CASSGPQGQRLYGYTF. Written as DNA, the CDR3 is TGCGCCAGCAGCGGGCCCCAGGGACAGAGATTATATGGCTACACCTTC.

The J gene is TRBJ2-3, the V gene TRBV5-1, with no clear D. Germline-derived CDR1 and CDR2 are SGHRS and YFSETQ. The V gene lost 4 bases and the J gene lost 1 base, with 4 bases spanning the gap. The CDR3 sequence is 12 residues long. For the CDR3, the DNA is TGCGCCAGCAGCCCCGGCACAGATACGCAGTATTTT. Protein sequence: CASSPGTDTQYF.

The rearrangement uses TRBV5-1 and TRBJ1-2; tentatively, D is TRBD1 (6 bases). The CDR3 has 14 amino acids. V dropped 4 bases and J dropped 8 bases, with 18 bases sitting between them. Germline CDR1 and CDR2: SGHRS and YFSETQ. CDR3 sequence: CASSRVSGADGYTF. CDR3 in DNA: TGCGCCAGCAGCCGGGTTTCGGGGGCGGACGGCTACACCTTC.

This chain uses TRBV30 with TRBJ1-4, with D possibly matching TRBD1 (6 bases). The CDR3 has 14 residues. V lost 0 bases, J lost 4 bases, and 9 bases lay in between. Germline values: CDR1 GTSNPN, CDR2 SVGIG (reference sequence). CDR3 in DNA: TGTGCCTGGAGTGTACAGGGCTTTAATGAAAAACTGTTTTTT. Translation: CAWSVQGFNEKLFF.

This clone came up once. The chain couples TRBV18 to TRBJ1-5; tentative D call: TRBD1 (5 bases). V was cut by 1 base and J by 2 bases, with 12 bases left in between. In germline, CDR1 is KGHSH, CDR2 LQKENI. The CDR3 totals 16 residues. CDR3 DNA sequence: TGTGCCAGCTCACCACAGGGGCCGACCGGCAATCAGCCCCAGCATTTT. It is translated as CASSPQGPTGNQPQHF. Full variable domain (missing parts from reference TRBV18 and TRBJ1-5): NAGVMQNPRHLVRRRGQEARLRCSPMKGHSHVYWYRQLPEEGLKFMVYLQKENIIDESGMPKERFSAEFPKEGPSILRIQQVVRGDSAAYFCASSPQGPTGNQPQHFGDGTRLSIL.

The V call is TRBV11-2, the J call TRBJ1-5; D perhaps matches TRBD1 (5 bases). V was clipped by 0 bases and J by 7 bases, with 10 bases between them. CDR1 is SGHAT and CDR2 is FQNNGV in the germline V gene. The CDR3 has 14 residues. In nucleotides, the CDR3 is TGTGCCAGCAGCTTAGAGGGGGTGGAACAGCCCCAGCATTTT. Amino acid sequence: CASSLEGVEQPQHF. The whole variable domain, filled in from reference TRBV11-2 and TRBJ1-5, reads EAGVAQSPRYKIIEKRQSVAFWCNPISGHATLYWYQQILGQGPKLLIQFQNNGVVDDSQLPKDRFSAERLKGVDSTLKIQPAKLEDSAVYLCASSLEGVEQPQHFGDGTRLSIL.

The chain combines TRBV7-9 with TRBJ2-1; possibly TRBD1 or TRBD2 for D (5 bases each). V lost 5 bases, J lost 15 bases, and 17 bases lay in between. The V gene's germline CDR1 is SEHNR and CDR2 FQNEAQ (reference sequence). The CDR3 has 12 residues. The CDR3 is CASSPPGGDPFF. The CDR3 DNA follows: TGTGCCAGCAGCCCACCTGGGGGAGATCCGTTCTTC.

The chain carries TRBV28 and TRBJ2-5, with D perhaps being TRBD1 or TRBD2 (6 bases each). CDR1 is MDHEN and CDR2 is SYDVKM in the germline V gene. The CDR3 runs to 16 residues. Trimming took off 6 bases at V and 2 bases at J, with 19 bases between the two ends. The CDR3 loop reads CASSRSGRGRQETQYF. For the CDR3, the DNA is TGTGCCAGCAGCAGAAGCGGTCGGGGGCGGCAAGAGACCCAGTACTTC.

Here the CDR3 reads CASSSQGGNTEAFF. For the CDR3, the DNA is TGTGCCAGCAGCTCCCAGGGGGGGAACACTGAAGCTTTCTTT. V usage is TRBV3-1 (or the pseudogene TRBV3-2) and J usage is TRBJ1-1, with TRBD1 matching over 7 bases. The CDR3 length is 14 residues. Germline CDR1 reads LGHDT; CDR2 reads YNNKEL (reference sequence). Germline trimming cut 5 bases from V and 1 base from J; bases unmatched to any gene: 4.

The rearrangement uses TRBV29-1 and TRBJ1-2; the D is unclear. Germline lookup yields CDR1 SQVTM and CDR2 ANQGSEA. The CDR3 runs to 13 residues. Trimming cost V 4 bases and J 7 bases, with 16 bases left between them. The CDR3 DNA reads TGCAGCGTTGCGGGGTCGGAAGAGGGTGGCTACACCTTC. Translated: CSVAGSEEGGYTF.

This sequence joins TRBV10-2 and TRBJ2-1; possible D gene TRBD2, 5 bases. Looked up from germline, CDR1 is WSHSY and CDR2 is SAAADI. The CDR3 contains 12 residues. V was trimmed by 3 bases and J by 9 bases, leaving 9 bases between them. The CDR3: CASSDVGSEQFF. The CDR3, as DNA: TGCGCCAGCAGTGACGTGGGGAGTGAGCAGTTCTTC.

The chain joins TRBV12-5 to TRBJ1-3, with 10 bases aligning to TRBD1. Losses at the gene ends were 9 bases for V and 2 bases for J; bases not matched to a gene: 4. This CDR3 has 14 residues. Germline V gene lookup returns CDR1 LGHNT and CDR2 FRNRAP. CDR3 amino acids: CASQGTGAGNTIYF. The CDR3 DNA reads as TGTGCTAGCCAGGGGACAGGGGCTGGAAACACCATATATTTT.